This T cell receptor beta chain was obtained from a study of T cell repertoires in cytomegalovirus infection. About the research overall: TCR beta signatures that were public indicated CMV infection and matching HLA type. Points from the study as a whole: The response measured ex vivo was dominated by TCR beta clonotypes (HLA-C-restricted and CMV-specific). Carriage of CMV together with the relevant HLA was identifiable through cumulative public TCR beta family frequency.

TCRdb fed the reads into MiXCR, producing one record per CDR3 protein. The table includes 350,000 to 500,000 distinct CDR3 sequences, roughly 30% detected once. Germline V CDR1 and CDR2: MNHEY, SMNVEV (reference sequence). The CDR3 is 13 amino acids. The junction had 4 bases not matched to a gene; V was cut back by 6 bases and J by 4 bases. In this sample, this clonotype turned up a few times. What it recognizes is unknown. This chain connects TRBV27 to TRBJ2-7; 9 positions match TRBD1. The receptor's source is a human donor in good health (CMV status not recorded). Some clones in this sample may be carry-over from other donors' samples. Input material: PBMCs. Here the CDR3 reads CASRLTGGYEQYF. The CDR3 DNA follows: TGTGCCAGCAGGTTGACAGGGGGTTACGAGCAGTACTTC.